This entry describes one T cell receptor beta chain. Clones were sequenced by immunoSEQ multiplex PCR, and TCRdb holds only the in-frame ones, with some missing. The sample lists around 290,000 clones; 90% were seen once. These data originate in a study of blood T cell repertoires in COVID-19. The CDR3 has 16 amino acids. CDR1 is SGHVS, CDR2 FNYEAQ, per germline. Trimming took 3 bases from V and 2 from J; bases not matched to a gene: 10. The sequence derives from a woman in her thirties who had recovered from COVID-19. The chain couples TRBV7-6 to TRBJ2-7; 7 nucleotides match TRBD2. Sequencing input: PBMCs or T cells enriched from blood (not recorded which). CDR3 coding DNA: TGTGCCAGCAGCTTTGAGTCCGGGACTACCCCCTACGAGCAGTACTTC. It yields the protein CASSFESGTTPYEQYF.